Listed below are T cell receptor beta chains from one sample, sequenced in a study of PD-1 blockade in mismatch repair-deficient tumors. Sequenced by immunoSEQ multiplex PCR; TCRdb stores in-frame clones only, minus some. Of some 120,000 clones in the sample, roughly 86% were seen once. The input for sequencing was peripheral blood, taken 44 weeks after starting pembrolizumab. All receptors come from an adult with mismatch repair-deficient cancer. The CDR3 runs from the conserved cysteine through the conserved F or W. D genes are given only for firm matches. Clone size appears in some rows only: once, few, many, or a class for an expanded clone.

J gene,V gene,D gene,clone size,CDR3 DNA,CDR3 protein
TRBJ2-1,TRBV5-1,.,.,TGCGCCAGCAGCTTGGACACTCCGGTAGTCAATGAGCAGTTCTTC,CASSLDTPVVNEQFF
TRBJ2-1,TRBV7-2,TRBD2,.,TGTGCCAGCAGCTCTCCCAGCGGGAGAAGTAATGAGCAGTTCTTC,CASSSPSGRSNEQFF
TRBJ2-5,TRBV10-1,.,.,TGCGCCAGCAGTAGGGAGACCCAGTACTTC,CASSRETQYF
TRBJ2-3,TRBV5-1,.,.,TGCGCCAGCAGCTTAGGGGGAGAAACAGATACGCAGTATTTT,CASSLGGETDTQYF
TRBJ2-2,TRBV12-5,.,.,TGTGCTAGTGGCGGGGAACGGGTCACCGGGGAGCTGTTTTTT,CASGGERVTGELFF
TRBJ2-6,TRBV6-4,TRBD2,.,TGTGCCAGCAGTGACGGGACTAGCGGCTCTGGGGCCAACGTCCTGACTTTC,CASSDGTSGSGANVLTF
TRBJ1-5,TRBV2,TRBD1,.,TGTGCCAGCAGGCGGGGACAGGGAGGCCAGCCCCAGCATTTT,CASRRGQGGQPQHF
TRBJ2-1,TRBV5-1,.,.,TGCGCCAGCATGCCGGATTCGGGGTCTTACAATGAGCAGTTCTTC,CASMPDSGSYNEQFF
TRBJ2-7,TRBV18,TRBD1,once,TGTGCCAGCTCACCAACCGGGACAGGGATCTACGAGCAGTACTTC,CASSPTGTGIYEQYF
TRBJ2-7,TRBV7-2,TRBD1,.,TGTGCCAGCAGCCGCGGACAGGCGAGCTCCTACGAGCAGTACTTC,CASSRGQASSYEQYF
TRBJ1-2,TRBV4-1,.,.,TGCGCCAGCAGCCAAGGAGTGGAGGTTTATGGCTACACCTTC,CASSQGVEVYGYTF
TRBJ1-1,TRBV7-2,.,once,TGTGCCAGCAGCTTAGGCCAGATGAACACTGAAGCTTTCTTT,CASSLGQMNTEAFF
TRBJ2-2,TRBV2,TRBD2,.,TGTGCCAGCAGCCGTCGGCTAGCGGGAGCCGGGGAGCTGTTTTTT,CASSRRLAGAGELFF
TRBJ1-2,TRBV11-2,.,.,TGTGCCAGCAGCTTTTCAGGGCTCTATGGCTACACCTTC,CASSFSGLYGYTF
TRBJ1-4,TRBV6-1,TRBD1,.,TGTGCCAGCAGAACAGGGGGCTCTAATGAAAAACTGTTTTTT,CASRTGGSNEKLFF
TRBJ2-1,TRBV5-4,.,.,TGTGCCAGCAGCTTGGGAGGAGGGGCAGGCTCCTACAATGAGCAGTTCTTC,CASSLGGGAGSYNEQFF
TRBJ1-1,TRBV19,TRBD1,.,TGTGCCAGTAGTCGGACAGGGGGGAACACTGAAGCTTTCTTT,CASSRTGGNTEAFF
TRBJ2-5,TRBV5-1,TRBD2,.,TGCGCCAGCAGCTTGGGCCCGGGACTAGCACAAGAGACCCAGTACTTC,CASSLGPGLAQETQYF
TRBJ1-1,TRBV2,TRBD1,.,TGTGCCAGCAGAACCGGGACAGGGCGGACTGAAGCTTTCTTT,CASRTGTGRTEAFF
TRBJ2-5,TRBV28,TRBD1,.,TGTGCCAGCAGTCCGCAAGACAGGGGCCAAGAGACCCAGTACTTC,CASSPQDRGQETQYF
TRBJ2-6,TRBV28,.,.,TGTGCCAGCAGTTTGGGGGACATGGGGAATGGGGCCAACGTCCTGACTTTC,CASSLGDMGNGANVLTF
TRBJ2-7,TRBV15,.,.,TGTGCCACCAGCCCGCGGGCTATGGGGGTCTACGAGCAGTACTTC,CATSPRAMGVYEQYF
TRBJ2-3,TRBV7-2,TRBD2,.,TGTGCCAGCAGCTTAGCTCGGGGGGGGATGGGGCAGTATTTT,CASSLARGGMGQYF
TRBJ2-7,TRBV14,.,.,TGTGCCAGCAGCCAAGCCTTGATCTCCGGTTGGGACTCCTACGAGCAGTACTTC,CASSQALISGWDSYEQYF
TRBJ1-4,TRBV6-5,TRBD1,.,TGTGCCAGCAGGGGGACAGGGGCAGTTGGTGAAAAACTGTTTTTT,CASRGTGAVGEKLFF
TRBJ2-3,TRBV5-6,.,.,TGTGCCAGCAGCTTCGGCTGGGACCGTCGGTATTTT,CASSFGWDRRYF
TRBJ2-1,TRBV4-1,.,many,TGCGCCAGCAGCCAAGCGGCGTCGGGTTCGTACAATGAGCAGTTCTTC,CASSQAASGSYNEQFF
TRBJ1-5,TRBV9,.,few,TGTGCCAGCAGCGTAGATGGGGGTCAGCCCCAGCATTTT,CASSVDGGQPQHF
TRBJ2-3,TRBV7-6,.,.,TGTGCCAGCAGCCCCGGGGGAACAGATACGCAGTATTTT,CASSPGGTDTQYF